A selection of T cell receptor beta chains follows, all from one sample in a study of shared clonotypes between healthy human individuals. Generated by immunoSEQ multiplex PCR, the TCRdb table keeps only in-frame clones and is missing some. The data contain roughly 1,500,000 clones, around 98.5% of them singletons. The sample comprised naive CD4+ T cells sorted from blood. The receptor source for this set is a man aged 30 to 39 in good health. CDR3s include the opening cysteine and the closing phenylalanine or tryptophan. Each record gives: V gene, D gene, clone size, J gene, CDR3 protein, CDR3 DNA. D genes are given only for firm matches. The listing skips clone size in some rows; elsewhere it reads once, few, many or a size class.

TRBV5-1,.,.,TRBJ2-5,CASSFLRGQETQYF,TGCGCCAGCAGCTTTCTTCGGGGACAAGAGACCCAGTACTTC
TRBV5-4,.,.,TRBJ2-7,CASSLGGAERLYEQYF,TGTGCCAGCAGCTTGGGTGGGGCGGAGAGACTCTACGAGCAGTACTTC
TRBV5-1,TRBD2,once,TRBJ2-1,CASNQFPSGREMGYNEQFF,TGCGCCAGCAATCAGTTTCCTAGCGGGAGGGAAATGGGTTACAATGAGCAGTTCTTC
TRBV7-9,.,.,TRBJ1-4,CASSLAGSAATNEKLFF,TGTGCCAGCAGCTTAGCGGGTAGCGCGGCAACTAATGAAAAACTGTTTTTT
TRBV18,.,.,TRBJ2-1,CASSPPGSISYNEQFF,TGTGCCAGCTCACCCCCGGGCAGCATCTCCTACAATGAGCAGTTCTTC
TRBV19,.,.,TRBJ1-2,CASSINRALDGYTF,TGTGCCAGTAGTATAAACAGGGCACTGGATGGCTACACCTTC
TRBV7-9,.,.,TRBJ2-1,CASSLARVPNNEQFF,TGTGCCAGCAGCTTAGCTCGCGTCCCAAACAATGAGCAGTTCTTC
TRBV19,.,.,TRBJ2-7,CASSISAGYEQYF,TGTGCCAGTAGTATTTCCGCCGGCTACGAGCAGTACTTC
TRBV6-1,TRBD1,.,TRBJ2-5,CASRGQGAPEETQYF,TGTGCCAGCAGGGGACAGGGGGCCCCGGAAGAGACCCAGTACTTC
TRBV5-8,.,.,TRBJ2-7,CASSILAGGAQYF,TGTGCCAGCAGCATTCTCGCTGGGGGCGCGCAGTACTTC
TRBV27,.,.,TRBJ1-5,CASKTGSNQPQHF,TGTGCCAGCAAAACAGGTAGCAATCAGCCCCAGCATTTT
TRBV6-5,TRBD2,.,TRBJ2-7,CASRISGSSYEQYF,TGTGCCAGCAGGATTAGCGGGAGCTCCTACGAGCAGTACTTC
TRBV11-2,.,.,TRBJ2-7,CASSQGLGQSYEQYF,TGTGCCAGCAGCCAAGGGCTAGGCCAGAGCTACGAGCAGTACTTC
TRBV9,TRBD1,.,TRBJ2-1,CASSRQGALYNEQFF,TGTGCCAGCAGCCGACAGGGGGCACTCTACAATGAGCAGTTCTTC
TRBV6-5,TRBD2,.,TRBJ2-3,CASSYSMGGRPDTQYF,TGTGCCAGCAGTTACTCGATGGGCGGGAGGCCAGATACGCAGTATTTT
TRBV30,.,once,TRBJ2-2,CAWSVRVYTGELFF,TGTGCCTGGAGTGTTAGAGTGTACACCGGGGAGCTGTTTTTT
TRBV6-6,TRBD1,.,TRBJ1-4,CASSYRPGGAVKLFF,TGTGCCAGCAGTTACCGCCCAGGGGGCGCGGTTAAACTGTTTTTT
TRBV4-3,.,.,TRBJ1-1,CASSQDTSRTNTEAFF,TGCGCCAGCAGCCAAGATACGTCTAGGACTAACACTGAAGCTTTCTTT
TRBV2,.,.,TRBJ2-1,CASSAGGKGGEQFF,TGTGCCAGCAGTGCAGGGGGGAAGGGAGGTGAGCAGTTCTTC
TRBV7-3,TRBD1,.,TRBJ2-7,CASSLARGHEQYF,TGTGCCAGCAGCTTAGCCAGGGGGCACGAGCAGTACTTC
TRBV9,.,.,TRBJ1-2,CASSISREGGYTF,TGTGCCAGCAGCATAAGCAGGGAAGGTGGCTACACCTTC
TRBV27,.,.,TRBJ2-3,CATRTGTDTQYF,TGTGCCACCCGGACCGGCACAGATACGCAGTATTTT
TRBV5-1,TRBD2,.,TRBJ2-1,CASSLAVVAGVGREQFF,TGCGCCAGCAGCTTGGCCGTGGTAGCGGGAGTTGGGAGGGAGCAGTTCTTC
TRBV2,TRBD2,.,TRBJ2-3,CAGARELAGGTQYF,TGTGCCGGCGCCCGGGAACTAGCGGGAGGTACGCAGTATTTT
TRBV19,.,.,TRBJ2-7,CASSMSPMGHNLKTYEQYF,TGTGCCAGTAGTATGTCCCCCATGGGACACAACCTAAAAACCTACGAGCAGTACTTC
TRBV28,.,once,TRBJ1-2,CAASNRVGGYTF,TGTGCCGCGTCGAACCGGGTTGGAGGCTACACCTTC
TRBV2,.,.,TRBJ2-1,CASSVTEIYNEQFF,TGTGCCAGCAGTGTAACTGAGATCTACAATGAGCAGTTCTTC
TRBV2,.,few,TRBJ2-2,CASSGTANTGELFF,TGTGCCAGCAGTGGGACAGCGAACACCGGGGAGCTGTTTTTT
TRBV6-6,TRBD1,.,TRBJ1-1,CASSYYGQGFTEAFF,TGTGCCAGCAGTTACTACGGACAGGGGTTTACTGAAGCTTTCTTT
TRBV28,.,.,TRBJ2-7,CASSLRSLSYEQYF,TGTGCCAGCAGTTTGCGGAGCTTATCCTACGAGCAGTACTTC
TRBV7-9,TRBD2,once,TRBJ2-5,CAGGESETQYF,TGTGCGGGAGGGGAATCGGAGACCCAGTACTTC
TRBV11-3,.,.,TRBJ1-1,CASSLAENTEAFF,TGTGCCAGCAGCTTAGCTGAGAACACTGAAGCTTTCTTT
TRBV19,.,once,TRBJ2-7,CASSHRQVSQEQYF,TGTGCCAGTAGCCATCGACAGGTTTCGCAGGAGCAGTACTTC
TRBV7-2,.,.,TRBJ1-2,CASSTYVQSNYGYTF,TGTGCCAGCAGCACCTACGTACAGAGCAACTATGGCTACACCTTC
TRBV7-2,.,.,TRBJ2-7,CASSLGGHYEQYF,TGTGCCAGCAGCTTGGGCGGCCACTACGAGCAGTACTTC
TRBV5-1,.,.,TRBJ2-5,CASSLGAARETQYF,TGCGCCAGCAGCTTGGGGGCGGCGAGGGAGACCCAGTACTTC
TRBV6-1,.,.,TRBJ1-2,CATGLGYGYTF,TGTGCCACCGGACTCGGCTATGGCTACACCTTC
TRBV30,TRBD2,.,TRBJ2-1,CAWSVRRLAGDNEQFF,TGTGCCTGGAGTGTTAGGAGACTAGCGGGAGACAATGAGCAGTTCTTC
TRBV18,.,.,TRBJ2-7,CASSPRSSGGSYEQYF,TGTGCCAGCTCACCACGTTCCAGCGGAGGATCCTACGAGCAGTACTTC
TRBV9,.,.,TRBJ1-1,CASSVADSNTEAFF,TGTGCCAGCAGCGTAGCAGATTCGAACACTGAAGCTTTCTTT
TRBV28,.,.,TRBJ1-1,CASKGAGTWTEAFF,TGTGCCAGCAAAGGGGCTGGTACGTGGACTGAAGCTTTCTTT
TRBV5-4,.,.,TRBJ2-2,CASSLVTNTGELFF,TGTGCCAGCAGCTTGGTCACTAACACCGGGGAGCTGTTTTTT
TRBV28,.,.,TRBJ1-2,CASSSVNANYGYTF,TGTGCCAGCAGTTCGGTGAATGCTAACTATGGCTACACCTTC
TRBV10-1,TRBD2,.,TRBJ2-6,CASSDGMSGTGANVLTF,TGCGCCAGCAGTGATGGTATGAGCGGGACTGGGGCCAACGTCCTGACTTTC
TRBV5-6,TRBD2,.,TRBJ2-1,CASSLGIAGNEQFF,TGTGCCAGCAGCTTGGGTATAGCGGGCAATGAGCAGTTCTTC
TRBV5-1,.,.,TRBJ2-1,CASSLDRGRQFF,TGCGCCAGCAGCTTGGACCGGGGGCGGCAGTTCTTC
TRBV7-3,.,.,TRBJ2-7,CASSPTAGGHEQYF,TGTGCCAGCAGCCCAACGGCAGGGGGGCACGAGCAGTACTTC
TRBV5-8,.,once,TRBJ2-7,CASSLILLYEQYF,TGTGCCAGCAGCTTGATTCTCCTCTACGAGCAGTACTTC